This T cell receptor (beta chain) was captured in a study of blood T cell repertoires in COVID-19. Germline CDR1 is KGHSH and CDR2 is LQKENI. This CDR3 has 15 amino acids. Some clones are missing from TCRdb's copy, which holds only in-frame ones; the method was immunoSEQ multiplex PCR. This table has under 250,000 clones, about 86% appearing once. Comment on this clone: A junction boundary mismatches the germline segment, possibly from a read error.

The sequence derives from a woman aged 60-75 years with acute or convalescent COVID-19. The chain employs TRBV18 and TRBJ1-4; 10 bases are a match to TRBD1. Specimen: peripheral blood. The DNA for the CDR3 is TGTGCCAGCTCACCACGACAGGGGGCTAAGGAAAAACTGTTTTTT. Protein: CASSPRQGAKEKLFF.